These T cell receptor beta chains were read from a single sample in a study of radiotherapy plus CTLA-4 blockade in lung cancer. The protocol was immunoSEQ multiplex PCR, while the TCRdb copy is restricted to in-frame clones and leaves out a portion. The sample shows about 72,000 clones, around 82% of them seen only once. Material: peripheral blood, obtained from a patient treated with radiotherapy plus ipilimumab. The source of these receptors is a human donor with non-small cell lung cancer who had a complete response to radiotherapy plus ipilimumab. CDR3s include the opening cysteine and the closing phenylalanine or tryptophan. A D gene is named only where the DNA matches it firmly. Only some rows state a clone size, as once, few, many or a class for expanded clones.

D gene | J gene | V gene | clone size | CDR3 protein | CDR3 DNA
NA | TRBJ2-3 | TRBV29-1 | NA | CSVDDSTDTQYF | TGCAGCGTTGACGACAGCACAGATACGCAGTATTTT
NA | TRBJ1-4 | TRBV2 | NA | CASSKLFRQQGENEKLFF | TGTGCCAGCAGTAAGTTGTTTCGACAGCAAGGGGAAAATGAAAAACTGTTTTTT
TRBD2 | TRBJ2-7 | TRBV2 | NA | CASSSGLAGGQGEQYF | TGTGCCAGCTCGTCGGGACTAGCGGGGGGGCAAGGAGAGCAGTACTTC
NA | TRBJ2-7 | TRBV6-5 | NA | CASIRPGGGEQYF | TGTGCCAGCATCCGCCCCGGGGGAGGCGAGCAGTACTTC
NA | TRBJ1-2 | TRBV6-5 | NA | CASSPRGGRTGYTF | TGTGCCAGCAGCCCCAGGGGTGGGCGGACTGGCTACACCTTC
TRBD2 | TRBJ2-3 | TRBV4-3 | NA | CASSLYRDYTDTQYF | TGCGCCAGCAGCCTCTACCGGGACTACACAGATACGCAGTATTTT
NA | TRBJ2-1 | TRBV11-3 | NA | CASSLDVDEQFF | TGTGCCAGCAGCTTAGATGTCGATGAGCAGTTCTTC
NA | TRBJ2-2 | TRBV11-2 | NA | CASSLDGRAAGELFF | TGTGCCAGCAGCTTAGACGGGAGAGCTGCTGGGGAGCTGTTTTTT
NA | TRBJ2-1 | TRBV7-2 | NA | CASSRVDGDEQFF | TGTGCCAGCAGCCGTGTGGACGGGGATGAGCAGTTCTTC
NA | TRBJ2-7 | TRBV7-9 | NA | CASSFTRGYEQYF | TGTGCCAGCAGCTTCACCAGGGGTTACGAGCAGTACTTC
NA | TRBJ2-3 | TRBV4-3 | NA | CASSPSSGSTDTQYF | TGCGCCAGCAGCCCGTCCAGTGGGAGCACAGATACGCAGTATTTT
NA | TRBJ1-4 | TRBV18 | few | CASSPPGQPNEKLFF | TGTGCCAGCTCACCACCCGGCCAGCCCAATGAAAAACTGTTTTTT
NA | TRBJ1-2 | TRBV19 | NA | CASSTDGFPGRTNYGYTF | TGTGCCAGTAGTACCGACGGGTTCCCCGGGAGGACTAACTATGGCTACACCTTC
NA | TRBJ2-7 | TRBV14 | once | CASSLQVGSEQYF | TGTGCCAGCAGCCTCCAGGTGGGGTCCGAGCAGTACTTC
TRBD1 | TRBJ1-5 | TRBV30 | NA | CAWSAGQGIQPQHF | TGTGCCTGGAGTGCGGGACAGGGGATTCAGCCCCAGCATTTT
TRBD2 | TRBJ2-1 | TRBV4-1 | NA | CASRQGGLAGYEQFF | TGCGCCAGCAGGCAAGGGGGACTAGCGGGATATGAGCAGTTCTTC
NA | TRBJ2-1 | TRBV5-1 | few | CASSRGRGLENEQFF | TGCGCCAGCAGCAGGGGGCGGGGCTTAGAAAATGAGCAGTTCTTC
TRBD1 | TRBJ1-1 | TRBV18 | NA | CASSPETGGTEAFF | TGTGCCAGCTCGCCCGAAACAGGGGGCACTGAAGCTTTCTTT
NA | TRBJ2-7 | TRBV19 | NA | CASRRTDSYEQYF | TGTGCCAGTAGACGGACGGACTCCTACGAGCAGTACTTC
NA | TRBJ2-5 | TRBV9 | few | CASSVSGQETQYF | TGTGCCAGCAGTGTAAGCGGCCAAGAGACCCAGTACTTC
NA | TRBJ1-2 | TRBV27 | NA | CASSSGNYGYTF | TGTGCCAGCAGTTCGGGGAACTATGGCTACACCTTC
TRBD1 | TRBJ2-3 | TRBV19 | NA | CASSTWVLGQVTTDTQYF | TGTGCCAGTAGCACATGGGTTCTGGGACAGGTGACCACAGATACGCAGTATTTT
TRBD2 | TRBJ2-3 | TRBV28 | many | CASSSGGLAGSTDTQYF | TGTGCCAGCAGTTCCGGAGGACTAGCGGGGTCCACAGATACGCAGTATTTT